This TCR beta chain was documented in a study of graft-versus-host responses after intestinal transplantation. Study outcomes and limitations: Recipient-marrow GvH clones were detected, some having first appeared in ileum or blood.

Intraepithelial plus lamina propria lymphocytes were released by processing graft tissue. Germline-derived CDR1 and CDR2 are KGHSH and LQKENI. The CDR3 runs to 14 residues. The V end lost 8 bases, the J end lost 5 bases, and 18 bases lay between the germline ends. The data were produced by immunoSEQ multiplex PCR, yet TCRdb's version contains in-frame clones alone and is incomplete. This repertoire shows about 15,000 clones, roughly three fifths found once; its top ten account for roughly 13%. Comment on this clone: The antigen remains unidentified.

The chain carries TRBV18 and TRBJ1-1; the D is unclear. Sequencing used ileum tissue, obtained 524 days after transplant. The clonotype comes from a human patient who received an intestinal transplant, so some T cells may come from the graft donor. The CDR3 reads CASVGGLMLTEAFF. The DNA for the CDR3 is TGTGCCAGCGTTGGAGGTCTAATGCTGACTGAAGCTTTCTTT. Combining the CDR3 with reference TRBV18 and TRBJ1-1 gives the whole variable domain NAGVMQNPRHLVRRRGQEARLRCSPMKGHSHVYWYRQLPEEGLKFMVYLQKENIIDESGMPKERFSAEFPKEGPSILRIQQVVRGDSAAYFCASVGGLMLTEAFFGQGTRLTVV.